Listed below are T cell receptor beta chains from one sample, sequenced in a study of yellow fever vaccine responses in identical twins. TCRdb called the RT-PCR reads again in MiXCR, with one record for every CDR3 protein. The data hold fewer than 35,000 distinct CDR3 sequences, with almost 60% observed a single time. Here the sequenced sample was T cells from blood (PBMCs), unsorted or a sorted subset (not recorded which), taken before or after yellow fever vaccination (not recorded which). The source is a woman between 18 and 30 years old who received the yellow fever vaccine. CDR3s include the opening cysteine and the closing phenylalanine or tryptophan. The order of the fields is J gene, D gene, V gene, clone size, CDR3 DNA, CDR3 protein. D genes are given only for firm matches. Expanded clones are given a class, and other clones once, few, many or no size at all.

>TRBJ1-2|.|TRBV18|.
TGTGCCAGCTCACCTCAGCGGGGGACTAACTATGGCTACACCTTC
CASSPQRGTNYGYTF
>TRBJ2-1|.|TRBV18|.
TGTGCCAGCTCACCACCGGTGTGGGACGCTCCTTTCAATGAGCAGTTCTTC
CASSPPVWDAPFNEQFF
>TRBJ2-5|.|TRBV29-1|.
TGCAGCGTTGAAGTTCAAGAGACCCAGTACTTC
CSVEVQETQYF
>TRBJ2-7|.|TRBV29-1|.
TGCAGCGTTGGGAGGGCAGGGGCCTACGAGCAGTACTTC
CSVGRAGAYEQYF
>TRBJ1-1|.|TRBV4-1|few
TGCGCCAGCAGCCAACCCCGGGACATAGAAGCTTTCTTT
CASSQPRDIEAFF
>TRBJ2-2|TRBD1|TRBV27|.
TGTGCCAGCAGTCAGGGGGCGCCCGGGGAGCTGTTTTTT
CASSQGAPGELFF
>TRBJ1-2|.|TRBV28|.
TGTGCCAGCAGTTTCTCGCGGACCTATGGCTACACCTTC
CASSFSRTYGYTF
>TRBJ2-3|.|TRBV2|.
TGTGCCAGCAGTGAAGCAAGGACCCCCGGGGATACGCAGTATTTT
CASSEARTPGDTQYF
>TRBJ1-6|.|TRBV18|.
TGTGCCAGCTCACCATTCGGGACAAGGAGCTCCTATAATTCACCCCTCCACTTT
CASSPFGTRSSYNSPLHF
>TRBJ2-3|.|TRBV5-1|.
TGCGCCAGCAGCTCCTACATGACAGATACGCAGTATTTT
CASSSYMTDTQYF
>TRBJ2-7|.|TRBV10-1|.
TGCGCCAGCAGTGAGAGTCAATTCTCGGTCCAGTACTTC
CASSESQFSVQYF
>TRBJ1-3|.|TRBV12-3/TRBV12-4|.
TGTGCCAGCAGTTTATTTGACATTCCTCCCTCTGGAAACACCATATATTTT
CASSLFDIPPSGNTIYF
>TRBJ1-1|.|TRBV29-1|few
TGCAGCGTTGAGACCGGTTACACTGAAGCTTTCTTT
CSVETGYTEAFF
>TRBJ2-4|.|TRBV11-3|.
TGTGCCAGCAGCCCCGGGACCTCCTCCCACATTCAGTACTTC
CASSPGTSSHIQYF
>TRBJ1-5|TRBD1|TRBV12-3/TRBV12-4|.
TGTGCCAGCAGAGGACAGGGGAACTATCAGCCCCAGCATTTT
CASRGQGNYQPQHF
>TRBJ2-2|TRBD2|TRBV7-8|.
TGTGCCAGCAGCCGACTAGCGGGAGACGACGGGGAGCTGTTTTTT
CASSRLAGDDGELFF
>TRBJ2-1|.|TRBV11-3|.
TGTGCCAGCAGCTTGTGGGGGATGAGGGGCAATGAGCAGTTCTTC
CASSLWGMRGNEQFF
>TRBJ2-2|TRBD1|TRBV27|.
TGTGCCAGCAGTCCCAGGACAGGGGGGATCGGGGAGCTGTTTTTT
CASSPRTGGIGELFF
>TRBJ2-2|TRBD2|TRBV3-1|.
TGTGCCAGCTGCTGTGGGACTAGCGGGGAAACGAACACCGGGGAGCTGTTTTTT
CASCCGTSGETNTGELFF
>TRBJ2-1|TRBD2|TRBV6-2/TRBV6-3|.
TGTGCCAGCAGTTACGTCTTGGCTAGCGGGGACAATGAGCAGTTCTTC
CASSYVLASGDNEQFF
>TRBJ1-5|.|TRBV10-1|few
TGCGCCAGCAGCCGACAGAAGGATCAGCCCCAGCATTTT
CASSRQKDQPQHF
>TRBJ2-1|.|TRBV13|.
TGTGCCAGCAGCAACCGATTGGACGGCAATGAGCAGTTCTTC
CASSNRLDGNEQFF
>TRBJ2-3|.|TRBV9|once
TGTGCCAGCACCCTCCGGTGGGGGGCGGGAGATACGCAGTATTTT
CASTLRWGAGDTQYF
>TRBJ2-1|TRBD2|TRBV3-1|few
TGTGCCAGCAGCCAAGATCCCAGCGGGAGCCTTAATGAGCAGTTCTTC
CASSQDPSGSLNEQFF
>TRBJ2-7|TRBD2|TRBV29-1|.
TGCAGCGTTGGGGGCGGGAGTCTATACGAGCAGTACTTC
CSVGGGSLYEQYF
>TRBJ1-1|.|TRBV20-1|.
TGCAGTGAAATTTCAGGGTTGACTGAAGCTTTCTTT
CSEISGLTEAFF
>TRBJ1-2|.|TRBV11-3|.
TGTGCCAGCAGCTTAGTTCGGGAGGTATACTATGGCTACACCTTC
CASSLVREVYYGYTF
>TRBJ2-1|.|TRBV5-1|.
TGCGCCAGCACCCCATCGACTGGTTCCTACAATGAGCAGTTCTTC
CASTPSTGSYNEQFF